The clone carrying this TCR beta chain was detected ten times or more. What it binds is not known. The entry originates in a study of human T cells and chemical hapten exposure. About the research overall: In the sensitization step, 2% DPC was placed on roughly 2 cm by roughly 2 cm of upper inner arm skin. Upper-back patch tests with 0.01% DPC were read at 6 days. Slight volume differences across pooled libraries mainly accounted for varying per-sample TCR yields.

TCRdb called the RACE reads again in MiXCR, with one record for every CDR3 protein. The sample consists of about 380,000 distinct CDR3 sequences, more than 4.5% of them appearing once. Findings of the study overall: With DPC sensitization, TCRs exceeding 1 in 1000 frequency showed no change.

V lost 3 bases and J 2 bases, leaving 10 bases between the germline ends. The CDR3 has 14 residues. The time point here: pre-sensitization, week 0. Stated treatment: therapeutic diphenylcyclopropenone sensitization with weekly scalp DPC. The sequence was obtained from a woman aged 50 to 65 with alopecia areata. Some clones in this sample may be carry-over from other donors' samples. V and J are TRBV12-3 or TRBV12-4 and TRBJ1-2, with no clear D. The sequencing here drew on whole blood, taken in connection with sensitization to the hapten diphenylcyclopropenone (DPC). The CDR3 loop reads CASSFNSKNYGYTF. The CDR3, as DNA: TGTGCCAGCAGTTTTAACAGCAAAAACTATGGCTACACCTTC.